The rows below give T cell receptor beta chains drawn from one sample of a study of T cells in Graves' hyperthyroidism and ophthalmopathy. TCRdb redid the calling of the multiplex PCR reads with MiXCR, one entry per CDR3 protein. This table holds fewer than 350,000 distinct CDR3 sequences, roughly 23% found once. Sequenced material: blood. The receptors originated from a woman between 50 and 59 years old with Graves' hyperthyroidism. The CDR3 runs from the conserved cysteine through the conserved F or W. A D gene is named only where the DNA matches it firmly. Clone size appears in some rows only: once, few, many, or a class for an expanded clone.

D gene,V gene,J gene,clone size,CDR3 DNA,CDR3 protein
-,TRBV12-3/TRBV12-4,TRBJ1-5,many,TGTGCCAGCAGCGGAGGGGGGGGGGGCCAGCCCCAGCATTTT,CASSGGGGGQPQHF
-,TRBV12-3/TRBV12-4,TRBJ2-6,many,TGTGCCAGCAGTCCGGACGCCCCTGGACCTGGGGCCAACGTCCTGACTTTC,CASSPDAPGPGANVLTF
TRBD2,TRBV5-8,TRBJ2-1,many,TGCGCCAGCAGCTTGAGCGGGGGGGCCTACAATGAGCAGTTCTTC,CASSLSGGAYNEQFF
TRBD2,TRBV27,TRBJ2-1,many,TGTGCCAGCAGGACTAGCGGTATAGGGGGTGAGCAGTTCTTC,CASRTSGIGGEQFF
-,TRBV9,TRBJ2-2,few,TGTGCCAGCAGCGTAGGGGACACCACCGGGGAGCTGTTTTTT,CASSVGDTTGELFF
TRBD2,TRBV28,TRBJ2-7,-,TGTGCCAGCAGGGAAGGACTAGCGGGAGGGACTTACGAGCAGTACTTC,CASREGLAGGTYEQYF
-,TRBV20-1,TRBJ1-5,many,TGCAGTGCTGGGCGGGACTCACGGTATCAGCCCCAGCATTTT,CSAGRDSRYQPQHF
-,TRBV11-3,TRBJ2-7,-,TGTGCCAGCAGCTCGGCCGATGCATACGAGCAGTACTTC,CASSSADAYEQYF
-,TRBV5-5,TRBJ2-7,few,TGTGCCAGCAGCCGAATGACTCCCGCATACGAGCAGTACTTC,CASSRMTPAYEQYF
TRBD2,TRBV2,TRBJ2-2,-,TGTGCCAGCGTCGGTGGTGTGGGGGGGAGAAACACCGGGGAGCTGTTTTTT,CASVGGVGGRNTGELFF
-,TRBV9,TRBJ2-5,few,TGTGCCAGCAGCGTAGTTGGAGGACAGCAAGAGACCCAGTACTTC,CASSVVGGQQETQYF
TRBD2,TRBV2,TRBJ2-7,many,TGTGCCAGCAGTGATGGGACTAGCGAAGAGCAGTACTTC,CASSDGTSEEQYF